Shown below are 16 T cell receptor beta chains from a single sample sequenced in a study of low-dose radiotherapy and immunotherapy resistance in tumors. With TRAV- and TRBV-specific primers, first-strand cDNA was made, covering the alpha and beta chains. TCRs were put through roughly 19 PCR cycles of amplification with Phusion. A constant-region primer and the V-primer adapter served as the primer pair. TCRdb ran MiXCR on the reads and lists one entry per CDR3 protein. Among 30,000 to 45,000 distinct CDR3 sequences, under 25% were seen once, and the ten largest hold under 9.5%. Time point: after trial treatment. The treatment here: LDRT plus nivolumab, ipilimumab, low-dose cyclophosphamide and aspirin (RACIN trial). This sample comprised PBMCs, obtained after low-dose radiotherapy plus immunotherapy. The receptors shown here come from a female donor with ovarian cancer.

This clonotype showed up many times. The CDR3 protein is CSAMGSLVTEAFF. Written as DNA, the CDR3 is TGCAGTGCTATGGGGAGTTTGGTGACTGAAGCTTTCTTT. This rearrangement joins TRBV20-1 to TRBJ1-1; D remains unclear. The CDR3 has 13 residues. The germline V and J ends were trimmed by 4 bases and 5 bases, with 14 bases remaining between them. Per the germline V gene, CDR1 is DFQATT and CDR2 is SNEGSKA (reference sequence).

This clonotype was seen at least ten times. The chain has TRBV11-3 and TRBJ2-3, with 7 bases identical to TRBD1. CDR3 length: 15 amino acids. Germline CDR1 SGHNT, CDR2 YENEEA. The ends lost 3 bases at V and 2 bases at J; junction bases unmatched: 5. The CDR3 DNA sequence: TGTGCCAGCAGCTTGAGGGACAGCTACACAGATACGCAGTATTTT. Translating gives CASSLRDSYTDTQYF.

This clonotype was seen more than once but under ten times. V and J are TRBV6-5 and TRBJ2-7; D is uncertain. V lost 3 bases and J 2 bases, leaving 14 bases between the germline ends. Germline CDR1 is MNHEY and CDR2 is SVGAGI. The CDR3 covers 15 residues. CDR3 amino acids: CASSYSFIGTYEQYF. CDR3 DNA: TGTGCCAGCAGTTATTCGTTCATTGGGACCTACGAGCAGTACTTC.

This clonotype was counted ten times or more. The rearrangement joins TRBV3-1 to TRBJ2-4; 8 bases fit TRBD2. V shed 4 bases and J 8 bases; nucleotides not matched to a gene: 4. Germline assignment: CDR1 LGHDT and CDR2 YNNKEL (reference sequence). This CDR3 has 13 amino acids. The CDR3 bases are TGTGCCAGCAGCCTTTCCGGGGGGGACATTCAGTACTTC. Translated: CASSLSGGDIQYF.

This clonotype was picked up many times. The chain recombines TRBV29-1 with TRBJ1-1, with a possible D match to TRBD1 (5 bases). V was shortened by 7 bases and J by 2 bases, with 11 bases between the two germline ends. Germline V lookup: CDR1 SQVTM, CDR2 ANQGSEA. The CDR3 extends over 12 amino acids. Here the CDR3 reads CSADQGNTEAFF. CDR3 DNA sequence: TGCAGCGCCGACCAGGGAAACACTGAAGCTTTCTTT.

A few counts support this clonotype. It differs at one base from a far larger clone, so likely a read error. The chain links TRBV24-1 to TRBJ2-7, with 13 bases lining up with TRBD2. The CDR3 is 20 residues long. From germline, CDR1 is KGHDR and CDR2 SFDVKD. Germline trimming cut 5 bases from V and 7 bases from J; bases unmatched to any gene: 22. The CDR3 nucleotides are TGTGCCACCAGTGCCCGGACTAGCGGGGGCGAACTCTACTCCTACAATGAGCAGTACTTC. Amino acids: CATSARTSGGELYSYNEQYF.

There are many counts of this clonotype. Written as DNA, the CDR3 is TGTGCCAGCAGCCAATCGTCGACAGGTCGCCAGCCCCAGCATTTT. Protein sequence: CASSQSSTGRQPQHF. This chain uses TRBV7-9 with TRBJ1-5, with D tentatively TRBD1 (6 bases). There are 15 residues in the CDR3. Germline CDR1 is SEHNR and CDR2 is FQNEAQ (reference sequence). Trimming took 5 bases from V and 7 from J, leaving 18 bases between them.

In its sample, this clonotype ranks as medium-sized. The chain recombines TRBV28 with TRBJ2-5; D is possibly TRBD1 (6 bases). Germline CDR1 MDHEN, CDR2 SYDVKM. V was clipped by 3 bases and J by 4 bases, with 9 bases between them. This CDR3 has 13 residues. CDR3 sequence: CASSLAGAETQYF. The CDR3 bases are TGTGCCAGCAGTTTGGCAGGGGCAGAGACCCAGTACTTC.

As concerns this clonotype: Compared with germline, one end of the junction differs, possibly owing to a read error. The J gene is TRBJ2-1, the V gene TRBV5-1; 10 nucleotides align to TRBD1. The CDR3 totals 17 residues. Germline V CDR1 and CDR2: SGHRS, YFSETQ. CDR3 sequence: CASRPQRQGASYNEQFF. The CDR3, as DNA: TGTGCCAGCAGGCCCCAGCGACAGGGGGCATCCTACAATGAGCAGTTCTTC.

This clonotype was picked up many times. This sequence joins TRBV2 and TRBJ2-7, with 9 bases aligning to TRBD2. The germline CDR1 and CDR2 sequences are SNHLY and FYNNEI. This CDR3 has 14 residues. The junction had 9 bases not matched to a gene; V was cut back by 7 bases and J by 5 bases. CDR3 bases: TGTGCCAGCAAGTTTGCGGGGGGGCCCCACGAGCAGTACTTC. It codes for CASKFAGGPHEQYF.

V usage is TRBV6-2 or TRBV6-3 and J usage is TRBJ2-2; 14 nucleotides line up with TRBD2. The V gene's germline CDR1 is MNHEY and CDR2 SVGEGT. With V trimmed by 7 bases and J by 6 bases, 7 bases remained unmatched. This CDR3 is built from 16 residues. This chain's CDR3 is CASTARLAGGSGELFF. The CDR3 nucleotides are TGTGCCAGCACCGCACGACTAGCGGGAGGGTCCGGGGAGCTGTTTTTT.

In DNA form, the CDR3 reads TGTGCCAGCACCCTCGGCGTGGACAATGAGCAGTTCTTC. This sequence encodes CASTLGVDNEQFF. This chain joins TRBV27 and TRBJ2-1; D is ambiguous. The ends were cut back, 7 bases at V and 5 bases at J, with 12 bases in the middle. Per germline, CDR1 MNHEY and CDR2 SMNVEV (reference sequence). CDR3 size: 13 residues.

This clonotype came up many times. This chain joins TRBV10-1 and TRBJ2-3, with D tentatively TRBD2 (5 bases). V was pared by 4 bases and J by 0 bases, with 8 bases between. Germline V gene sequence: CDR1 WNHNN, CDR2 SYGVQD (reference sequence). This CDR3 has 14 residues. This chain's CDR3 is CASSVGGSTDTQYF. For the CDR3, the DNA is TGCGCCAGCAGTGTTGGCGGGAGCACAGATACGCAGTATTTT.

Details on this clonotype: A clone one base away is much larger, so this may be a read error. The rearrangement joins TRBV28 to TRBJ2-1; 11 bases agree with TRBD2. The CDR3 sequence is 14 residues long. Losses at the gene ends were 6 bases for V and 7 bases for J; bases not matched to a gene: 5. From germline, CDR1 is MDHEN and CDR2 SYDVKM. The CDR3 DNA follows: TGTGCCAGCAGGACCCGGACTAGCGGGAATGAGCAGTTCTTC. This encodes CASRTRTSGNEQFF. Based on the CDR3 plus reference TRBV28 and TRBJ2-1, the full variable domain is DVKVTQSSRYLVKRTGEKVFLECVQDMDHENMFWYRQDPGLGLRLIYFSYDVKMKEKGDIPEGYSVSREKKERFSLILESASTNQTSMYLCASRTRTSGNEQFFGPGTRLTVL.

At least ten counts were recorded for this clonotype. The chain couples TRBV5-1 to TRBJ2-5, with unresolved D. Trimming shortened V by 1 base and J by 4 bases, and 11 bases separated the two germline ends. The CDR3 has 14 residues. Germline V gives CDR1 SGHRS, CDR2 YFSETQ. The CDR3 loop is CASSLYGVGETQYF. DNA of the CDR3: TGCGCCAGCAGCTTGTATGGGGTCGGAGAGACCCAGTACTTC. Drawing the rest from reference TRBV5-1 and TRBJ2-5, the complete variable domain is KAGVTQTPRYLIKTRGQQVTLSCSPISGHRSVSWYQQTPGQGLQFLFEYFSETQRNKGNFPGRFSGRQFSNSRSEMNVSTLELGDSALYLCASSLYGVGETQYFGPGTRLLVL.

This clonotype was observed many times. The chain couples TRBV25-1 to TRBJ2-7, with D possibly TRBD2 on 6 matching bases. The CDR3 runs 13 residues. Looked up from germline, CDR1 is MGHDK and CDR2 is SYGVNS. The V end lost 7 bases, the J end lost 7 bases, and 17 bases lay between the germline ends. The CDR3 sequence is CASTRGAGREQYF. The CDR3 bases are TGTGCCAGCACCAGAGGCGCAGGGAGGGAGCAGTACTTC.